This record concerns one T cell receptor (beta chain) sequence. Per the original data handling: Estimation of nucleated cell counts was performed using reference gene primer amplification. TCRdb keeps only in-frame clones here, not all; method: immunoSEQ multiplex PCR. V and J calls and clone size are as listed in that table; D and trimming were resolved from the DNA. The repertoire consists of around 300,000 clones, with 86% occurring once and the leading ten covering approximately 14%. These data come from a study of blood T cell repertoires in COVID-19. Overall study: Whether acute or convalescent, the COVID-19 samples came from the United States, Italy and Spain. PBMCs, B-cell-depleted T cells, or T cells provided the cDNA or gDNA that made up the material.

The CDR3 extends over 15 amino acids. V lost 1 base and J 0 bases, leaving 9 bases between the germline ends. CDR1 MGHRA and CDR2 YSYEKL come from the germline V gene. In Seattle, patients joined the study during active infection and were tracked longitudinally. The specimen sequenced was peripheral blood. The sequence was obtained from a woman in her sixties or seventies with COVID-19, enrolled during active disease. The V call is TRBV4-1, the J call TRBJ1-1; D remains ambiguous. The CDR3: CASSQVAGLNTEAFF. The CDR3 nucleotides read TGCGCCAGCAGCCAAGTGGCGGGCTTGAACACTGAAGCTTTCTTT.